Sequencing of this T cell receptor beta chain was carried out in a study of cytomegalovirus exposure and HLA in healthy donors. Trimming removed 7 bases from V and 7 bases from J; junction bases left unmatched: 5. The CDR3 has 13 residues. Germline V lookup: CDR1 SGHAT, CDR2 FQNNGV. The PCR had 60 Vbeta and 13 Jbeta primers. The table came from immunoSEQ multiplex PCR; TCRdb's copy has only in-frame clones and leaves some out. The sample holds around 90,000 clones; 75% to 90% are singletons and the top ten take less than 8%. This chain connects TRBV11-2 to TRBJ2-7; 12 nucleotides align to TRBD2. The sequenced sample consisted of PBMCs. This TCR was sampled from a man aged 40-50 years in good health and CMV-seropositive. In DNA, the CDR3 is TGTGCCAGCACGCTAGCGGGAGGGTTTGAGCAGTACTTC. It is translated as CASTLAGGFEQYF.